This TCR beta chain was observed in a study of cytomegalovirus exposure and HLA in healthy donors. Across the whole study: The Caucasian-associated ancestry cluster held 65% to 85% of 300 to 450 genotyped donors. Regarding the study as a whole: Published work reported that the classifier diagnosed cytomegalovirus status with high specificity and sensitivity. A later analysis associated around 17,000 TCR beta sequences with HLA alleles at a 0.05 false discovery rate. Among the CMV-associated chains, three were confirmed in vitro as specific for CMV antigens.

In the PCR, 60 Vbeta and 13 Jbeta primers were used. Generated by immunoSEQ multiplex PCR, the TCRdb table keeps only in-frame clones and is missing some. The sample includes 200,000 to 300,000 clones, about three quarters seen only once; the top ten take approximately 0.47%. Remarks on this clone: What it binds is unknown.

V shed 2 bases, J shed 8 bases, and the junction held 2 bases outside the gene matches. There are 12 residues in the CDR3. The germline CDR1 and CDR2 sequences are SGHTA and FQGNSA. This sequence was found in a boy younger than 18 in good health and CMV-seronegative. The chain joins TRBV7-2 to TRBJ1-2; 7 nucleotides line up with TRBD1. The sample comprised PBMCs. This CDR3 reads CASSLNRGGYTF. The CDR3 nucleotides are TGTGCCAGCAGCTTAAACAGGGGCGGCTACACCTTC. The complete variable domain, with remaining parts taken from reference TRBV7-2 and TRBJ1-2, reads GAGVSQSPSNKVTEKGKDVELRCDPISGHTALYWYRQSLGQGLEFLIYFQGNSAPDKSGLPSDRFSAERTGGSVSTLTIQRTQQEDSAVYLCASSLNRGGYTFGSGTRLTVV.